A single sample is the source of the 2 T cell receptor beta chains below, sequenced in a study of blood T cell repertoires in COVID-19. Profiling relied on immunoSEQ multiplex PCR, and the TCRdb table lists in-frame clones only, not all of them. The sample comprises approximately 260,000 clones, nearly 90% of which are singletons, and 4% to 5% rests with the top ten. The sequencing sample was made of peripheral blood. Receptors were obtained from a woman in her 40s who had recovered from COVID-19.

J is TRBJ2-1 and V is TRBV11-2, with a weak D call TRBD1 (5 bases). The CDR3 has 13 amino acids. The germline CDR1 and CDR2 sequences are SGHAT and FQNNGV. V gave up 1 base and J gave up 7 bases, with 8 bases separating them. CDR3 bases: TGTGCCAGCAGCTTAGCAGGGATGAATGAGCAGTTCTTC. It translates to CASSLAGMNEQFF.

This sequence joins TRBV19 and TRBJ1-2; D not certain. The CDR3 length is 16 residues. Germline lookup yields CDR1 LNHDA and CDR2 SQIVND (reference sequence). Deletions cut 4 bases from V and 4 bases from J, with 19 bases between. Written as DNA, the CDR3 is TGTGCCAGTAGTACGGACGGTCTACCACGGGGCTATGGCTACACCTTC. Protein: CASSTDGLPRGYGYTF.